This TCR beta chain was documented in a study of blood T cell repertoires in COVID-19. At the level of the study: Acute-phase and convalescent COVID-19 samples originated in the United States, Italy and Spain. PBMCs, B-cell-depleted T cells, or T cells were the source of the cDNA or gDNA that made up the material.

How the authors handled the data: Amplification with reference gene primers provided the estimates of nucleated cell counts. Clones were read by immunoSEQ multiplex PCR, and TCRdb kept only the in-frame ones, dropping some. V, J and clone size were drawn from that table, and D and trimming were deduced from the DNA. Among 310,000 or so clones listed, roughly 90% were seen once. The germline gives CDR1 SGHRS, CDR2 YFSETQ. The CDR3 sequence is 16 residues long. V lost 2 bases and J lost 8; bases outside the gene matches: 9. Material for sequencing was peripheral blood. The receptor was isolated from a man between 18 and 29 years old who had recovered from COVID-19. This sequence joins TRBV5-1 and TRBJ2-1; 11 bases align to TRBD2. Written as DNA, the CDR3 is TGCGCCAGCAGCTTTCTACTAGCGGGAGAAGCCGATGAGCAGTTCTTC. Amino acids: CASSFLLAGEADEQFF. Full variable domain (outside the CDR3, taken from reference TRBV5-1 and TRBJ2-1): KAGVTQTPRYLIKTRGQQVTLSCSPISGHRSVSWYQQTPGQGLQFLFEYFSETQRNKGNFPGRFSGRQFSNSRSEMNVSTLELGDSALYLCASSFLLAGEADEQFFGPGTRLTVL.